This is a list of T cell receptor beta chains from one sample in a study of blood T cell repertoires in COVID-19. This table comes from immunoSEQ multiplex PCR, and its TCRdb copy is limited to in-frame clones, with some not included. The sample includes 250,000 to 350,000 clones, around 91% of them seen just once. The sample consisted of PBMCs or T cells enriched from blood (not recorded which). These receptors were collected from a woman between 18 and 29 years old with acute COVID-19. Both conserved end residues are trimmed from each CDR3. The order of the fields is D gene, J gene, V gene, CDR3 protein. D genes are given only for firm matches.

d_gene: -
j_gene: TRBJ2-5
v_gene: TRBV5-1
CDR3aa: ASSRADPYQETQY

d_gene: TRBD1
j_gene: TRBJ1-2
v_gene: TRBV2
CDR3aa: ASRLDRGSGYT

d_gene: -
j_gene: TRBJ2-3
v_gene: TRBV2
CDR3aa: ASSEGRGDTQY

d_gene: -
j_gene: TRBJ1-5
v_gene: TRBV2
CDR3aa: ASSVRGVYSNQPQH

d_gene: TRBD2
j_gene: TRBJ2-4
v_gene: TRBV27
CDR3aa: ASSSGTSGRNIQY

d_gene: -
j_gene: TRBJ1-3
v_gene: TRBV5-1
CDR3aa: ASSPSGNTIY

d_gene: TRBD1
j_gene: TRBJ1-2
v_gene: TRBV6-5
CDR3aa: ASSGTGLGGYT

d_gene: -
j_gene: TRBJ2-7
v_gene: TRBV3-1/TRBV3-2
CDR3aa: ASSLLASSYEQY

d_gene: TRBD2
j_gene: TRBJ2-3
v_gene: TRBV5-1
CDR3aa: ASSQTLAGGNTQY

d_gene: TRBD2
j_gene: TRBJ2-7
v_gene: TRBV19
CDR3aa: ASAGLAVRKAGEQY

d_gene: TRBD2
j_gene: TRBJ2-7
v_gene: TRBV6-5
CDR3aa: ASSRLAESYEQY

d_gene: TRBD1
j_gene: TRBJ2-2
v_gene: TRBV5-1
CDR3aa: ASRPTTGAPGELF

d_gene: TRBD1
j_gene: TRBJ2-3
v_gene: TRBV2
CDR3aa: ASSPRTGEDTDTQY

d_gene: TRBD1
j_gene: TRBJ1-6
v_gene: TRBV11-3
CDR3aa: ASSRGQGNSPLH

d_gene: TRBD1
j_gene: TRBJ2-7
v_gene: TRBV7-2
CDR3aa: ASSATGGRSYEQY

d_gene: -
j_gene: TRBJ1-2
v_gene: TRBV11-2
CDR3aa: ASSLDRGGNYGYT

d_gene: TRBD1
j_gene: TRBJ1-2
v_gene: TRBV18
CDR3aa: ASSPNAGQGLNYGYT

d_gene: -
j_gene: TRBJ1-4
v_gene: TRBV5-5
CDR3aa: ASSFQGANEKLF

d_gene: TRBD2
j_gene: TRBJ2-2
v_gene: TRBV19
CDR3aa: ASSIVGRGAGELF

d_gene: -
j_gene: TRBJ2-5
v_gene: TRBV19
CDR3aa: ASSTPGLKETQY

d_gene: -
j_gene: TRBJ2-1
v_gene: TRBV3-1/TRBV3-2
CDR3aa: ASSRLVNEQF

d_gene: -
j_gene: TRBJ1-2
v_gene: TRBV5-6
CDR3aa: ASSLGRSYYGYT

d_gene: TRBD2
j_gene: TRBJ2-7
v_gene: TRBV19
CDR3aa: ASSPSLAGPYEQY

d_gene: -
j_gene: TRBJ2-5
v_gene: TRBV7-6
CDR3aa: ASSAEEGGVQETQY

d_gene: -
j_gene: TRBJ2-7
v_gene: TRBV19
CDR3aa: ASSIGQGIYEQY

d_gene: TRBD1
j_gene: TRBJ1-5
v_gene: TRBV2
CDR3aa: ASGQGLNQPQH